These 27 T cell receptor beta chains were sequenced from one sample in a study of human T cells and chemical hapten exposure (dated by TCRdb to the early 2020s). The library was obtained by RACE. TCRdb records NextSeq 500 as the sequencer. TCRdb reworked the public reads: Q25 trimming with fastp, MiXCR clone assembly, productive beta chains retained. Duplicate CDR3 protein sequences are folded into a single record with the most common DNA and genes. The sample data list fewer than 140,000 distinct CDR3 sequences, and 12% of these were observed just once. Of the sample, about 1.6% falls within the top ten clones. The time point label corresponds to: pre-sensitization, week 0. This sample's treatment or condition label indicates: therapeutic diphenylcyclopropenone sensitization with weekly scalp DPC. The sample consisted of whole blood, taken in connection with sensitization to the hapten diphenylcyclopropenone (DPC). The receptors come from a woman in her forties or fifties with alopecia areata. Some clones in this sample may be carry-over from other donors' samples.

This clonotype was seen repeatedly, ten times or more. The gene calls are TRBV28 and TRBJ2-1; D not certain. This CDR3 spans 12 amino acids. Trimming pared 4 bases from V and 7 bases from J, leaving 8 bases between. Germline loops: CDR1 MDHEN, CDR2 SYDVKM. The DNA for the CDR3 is TGTGCCAGCAGTTCCTCGGTAAATGAGCAGTTCTTC. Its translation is CASSSSVNEQFF.

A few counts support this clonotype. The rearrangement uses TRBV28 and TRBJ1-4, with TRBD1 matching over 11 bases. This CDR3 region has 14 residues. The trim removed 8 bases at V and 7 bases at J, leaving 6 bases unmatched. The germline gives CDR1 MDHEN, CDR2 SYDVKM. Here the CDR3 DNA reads TGTGCCAGCCTCTCAGGGACAGGGGGTGAAAAACTGTTTTTT. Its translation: CASLSGTGGEKLFF. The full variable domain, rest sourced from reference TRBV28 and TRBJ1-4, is DVKVTQSSRYLVKRTGEKVFLECVQDMDHENMFWYRQDPGLGLRLIYFSYDVKMKEKGDIPEGYSVSREKKERFSLILESASTNQTSMYLCASLSGTGGEKLFFGSGTQLSVL.

The CDR3 reads CSVLGQGNTEAFF. The DNA for the CDR3 is TGCAGCGTTTTAGGACAGGGTAACACTGAAGCTTTCTTT. The rearrangement joins TRBV29-1 to TRBJ1-1; 8 nucleotides align to TRBD1. The CDR3 runs 13 residues. CDR1 and CDR2 from the germline V gene are SQVTM and ANQGSEA. V lost 5 bases to trimming and J lost 2 bases; unmatched junction nucleotides: 4.

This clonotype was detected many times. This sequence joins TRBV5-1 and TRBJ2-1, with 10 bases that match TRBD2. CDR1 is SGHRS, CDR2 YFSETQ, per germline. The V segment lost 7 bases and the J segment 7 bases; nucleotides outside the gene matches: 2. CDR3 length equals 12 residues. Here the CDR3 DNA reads TGCGCCAGCCGGACTAGCGGTAATGAGCAGTTCTTC. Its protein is CASRTSGNEQFF.

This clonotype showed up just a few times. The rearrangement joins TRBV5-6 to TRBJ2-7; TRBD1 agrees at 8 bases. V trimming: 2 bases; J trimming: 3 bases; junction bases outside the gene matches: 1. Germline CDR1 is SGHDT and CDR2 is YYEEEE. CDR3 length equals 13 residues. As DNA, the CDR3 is TGTGCCAGCAGCTTACAGGGGGTCTACGAGCAGTACTTC. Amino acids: CASSLQGVYEQYF.

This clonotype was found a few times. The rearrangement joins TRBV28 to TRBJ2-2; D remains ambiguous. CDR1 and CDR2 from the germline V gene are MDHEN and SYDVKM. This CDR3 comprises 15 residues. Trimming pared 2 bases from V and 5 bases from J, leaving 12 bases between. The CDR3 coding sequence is TGTGCCAGCAGTTTACAAGGCCGAGGTACCGGGGAGCTGTTTTTT. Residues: CASSLQGRGTGELFF.

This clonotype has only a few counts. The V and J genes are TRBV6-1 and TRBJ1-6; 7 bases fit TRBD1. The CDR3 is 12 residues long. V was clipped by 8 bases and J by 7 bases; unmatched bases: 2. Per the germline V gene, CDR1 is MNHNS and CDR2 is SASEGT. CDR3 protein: CASHRGNSPLHF. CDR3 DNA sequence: TGTGCCAGCCACAGGGGCAATTCACCCCTCCACTTT.

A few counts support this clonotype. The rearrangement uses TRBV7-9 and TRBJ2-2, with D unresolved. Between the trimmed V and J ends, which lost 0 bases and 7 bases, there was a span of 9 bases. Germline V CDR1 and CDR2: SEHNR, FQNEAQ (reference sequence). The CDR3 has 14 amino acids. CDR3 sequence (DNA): TGTGCCAGCAGCTTAGCGGGTCACAACGGGGAGCTGTTTTTT. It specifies CASSLAGHNGELFF.

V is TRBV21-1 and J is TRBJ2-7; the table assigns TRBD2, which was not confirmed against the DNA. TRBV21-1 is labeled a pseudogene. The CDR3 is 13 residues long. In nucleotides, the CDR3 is TGTGCCAGCTCAGGACTAAGCCCCTACGAGCAGTACTTC. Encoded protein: CASSGLSPYEQYF.

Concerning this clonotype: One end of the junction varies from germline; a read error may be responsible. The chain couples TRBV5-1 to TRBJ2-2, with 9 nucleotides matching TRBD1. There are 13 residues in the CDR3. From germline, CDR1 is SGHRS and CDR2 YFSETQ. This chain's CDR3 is CASSVQGAGKLFF. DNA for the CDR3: TGCGCCAGCAGCGTACAGGGGGCCGGGAAGCTGTTTTTT.

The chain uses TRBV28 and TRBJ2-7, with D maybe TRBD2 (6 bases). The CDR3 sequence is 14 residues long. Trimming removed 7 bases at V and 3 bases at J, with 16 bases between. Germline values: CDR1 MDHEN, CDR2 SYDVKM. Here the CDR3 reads CASIRGGASYEQYF. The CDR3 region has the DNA TGTGCCAGCATTAGGGGCGGGGCAAGCTACGAGCAGTACTTC.

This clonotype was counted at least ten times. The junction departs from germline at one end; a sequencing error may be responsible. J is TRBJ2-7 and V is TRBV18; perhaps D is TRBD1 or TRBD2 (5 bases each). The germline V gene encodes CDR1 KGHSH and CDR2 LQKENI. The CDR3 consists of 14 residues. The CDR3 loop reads CASSPGTVSYEQYF. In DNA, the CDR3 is TGCGCCAGCAGCCCAGGGACGGTCTCCTACGAGCAGTACTTC.

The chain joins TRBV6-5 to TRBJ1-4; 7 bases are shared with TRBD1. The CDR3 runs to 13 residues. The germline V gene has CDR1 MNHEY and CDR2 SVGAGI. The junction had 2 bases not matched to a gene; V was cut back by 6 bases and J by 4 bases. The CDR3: CASRGQNNEKLFF. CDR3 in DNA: TGTGCCAGCAGGGGACAGAATAATGAAAAACTGTTTTTT.

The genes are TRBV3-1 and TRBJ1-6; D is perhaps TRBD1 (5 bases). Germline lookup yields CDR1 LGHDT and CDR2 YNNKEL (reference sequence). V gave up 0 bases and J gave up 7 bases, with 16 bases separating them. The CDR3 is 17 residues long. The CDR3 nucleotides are TGTGCCAGCAGCCAAGATTTACAGGCTAAGGAAAATTCACCCCTCCACTTT. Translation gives CASSQDLQAKENSPLHF.

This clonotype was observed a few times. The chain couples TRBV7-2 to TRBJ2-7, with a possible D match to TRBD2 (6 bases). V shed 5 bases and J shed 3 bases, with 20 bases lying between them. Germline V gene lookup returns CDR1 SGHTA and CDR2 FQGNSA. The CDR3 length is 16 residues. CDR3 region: CASSPRGGFSGYEQYF. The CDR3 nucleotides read TGTGCCAGCAGCCCACGAGGAGGGTTCTCCGGCTACGAGCAGTACTTC.

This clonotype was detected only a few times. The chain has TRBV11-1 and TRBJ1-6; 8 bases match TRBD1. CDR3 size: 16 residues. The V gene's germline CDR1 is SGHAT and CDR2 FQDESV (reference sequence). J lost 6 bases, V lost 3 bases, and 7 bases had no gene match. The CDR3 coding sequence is TGTGCCAGCAGCTTGTCCCGGACAGGGATTAATTCACCCCTCCACTTT. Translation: CASSLSRTGINSPLHF.

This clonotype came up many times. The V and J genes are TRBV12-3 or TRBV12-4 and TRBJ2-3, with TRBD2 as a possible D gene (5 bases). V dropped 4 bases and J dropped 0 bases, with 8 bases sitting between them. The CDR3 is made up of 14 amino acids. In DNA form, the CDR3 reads TGTGCCAGCAGTTCCGGACTGAGCACAGATACGCAGTATTTT. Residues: CASSSGLSTDTQYF.

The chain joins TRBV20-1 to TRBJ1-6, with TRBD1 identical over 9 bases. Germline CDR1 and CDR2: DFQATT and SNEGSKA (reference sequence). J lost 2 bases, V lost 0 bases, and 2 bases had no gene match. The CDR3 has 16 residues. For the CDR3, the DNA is TGCAGTGCTAGAGATCGGACAGGGGCCTATAATTCACCCCTCCACTTT. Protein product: CSARDRTGAYNSPLHF.

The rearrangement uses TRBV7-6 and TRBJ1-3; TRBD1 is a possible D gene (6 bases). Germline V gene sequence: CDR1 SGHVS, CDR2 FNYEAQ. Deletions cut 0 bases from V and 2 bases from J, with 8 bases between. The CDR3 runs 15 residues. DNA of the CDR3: TGTGCCAGCAGCTTAGCGGCAGGGGCTGGAAACACCATATATTTT. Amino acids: CASSLAAGAGNTIYF.

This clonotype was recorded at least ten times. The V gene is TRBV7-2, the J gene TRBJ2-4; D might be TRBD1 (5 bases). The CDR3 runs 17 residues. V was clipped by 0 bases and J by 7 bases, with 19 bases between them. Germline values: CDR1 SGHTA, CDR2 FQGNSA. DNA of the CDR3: TGTGCCAGCAGCTTAGCGAGCAAGGGGAATTTGGGGAACATTCAGTACTTC. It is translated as CASSLASKGNLGNIQYF.

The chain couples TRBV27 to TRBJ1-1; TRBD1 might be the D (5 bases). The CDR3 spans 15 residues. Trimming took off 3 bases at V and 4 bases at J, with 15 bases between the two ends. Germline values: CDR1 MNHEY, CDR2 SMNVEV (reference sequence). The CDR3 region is CASSLDQGASTEAFF. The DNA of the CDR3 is TGTGCCAGCAGTTTGGATCAGGGCGCGAGCACTGAAGCTTTCTTT.

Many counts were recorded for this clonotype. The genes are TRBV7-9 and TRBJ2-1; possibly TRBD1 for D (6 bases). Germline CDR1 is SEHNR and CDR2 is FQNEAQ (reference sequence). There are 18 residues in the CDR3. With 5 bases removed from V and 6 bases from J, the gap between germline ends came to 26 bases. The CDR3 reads CASSHLNRAKDLLNEQFF. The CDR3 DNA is TGTGCCAGCAGCCATTTAAACAGGGCGAAGGACCTACTCAATGAGCAGTTCTTC.

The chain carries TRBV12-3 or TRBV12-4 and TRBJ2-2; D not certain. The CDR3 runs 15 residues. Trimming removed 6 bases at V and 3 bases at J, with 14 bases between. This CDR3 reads CASRVERRDTGELFF. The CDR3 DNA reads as TGTGCCAGCAGAGTAGAGAGAAGGGACACCGGGGAGCTGTTTTTT.

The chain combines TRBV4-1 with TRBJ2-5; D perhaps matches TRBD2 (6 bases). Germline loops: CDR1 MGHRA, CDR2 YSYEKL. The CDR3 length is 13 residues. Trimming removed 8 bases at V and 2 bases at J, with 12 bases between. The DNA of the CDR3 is TGCGCCAGCGGGCGGGGAGTACAAGAGACCCAGTACTTC. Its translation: CASGRGVQETQYF.

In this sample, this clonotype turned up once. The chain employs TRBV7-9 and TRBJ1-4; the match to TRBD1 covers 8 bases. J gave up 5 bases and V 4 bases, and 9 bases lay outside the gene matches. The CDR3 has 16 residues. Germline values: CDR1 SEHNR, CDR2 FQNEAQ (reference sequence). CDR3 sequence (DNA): TGTGCCAGCAGCTACCATCCGGGACAGGTGAATGAAAAACTGTTTTTT. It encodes CASSYHPGQVNEKLFF.

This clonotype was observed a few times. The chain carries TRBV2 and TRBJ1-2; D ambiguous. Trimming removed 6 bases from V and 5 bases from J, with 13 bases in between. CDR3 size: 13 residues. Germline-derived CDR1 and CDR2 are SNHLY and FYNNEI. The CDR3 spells CASSLLGSYGYTF. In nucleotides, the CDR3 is TGTGCCAGCAGCCTATTAGGATCATATGGCTACACCTTC.

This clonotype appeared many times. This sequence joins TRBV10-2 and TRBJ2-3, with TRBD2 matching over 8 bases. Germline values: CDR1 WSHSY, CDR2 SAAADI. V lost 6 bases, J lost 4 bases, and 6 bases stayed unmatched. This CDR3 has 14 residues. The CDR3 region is CASRRSGGSDTQYF. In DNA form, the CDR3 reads TGCGCCAGCAGGAGGAGCGGGGGTTCAGATACGCAGTATTTT.